Given below is one T cell receptor beta chain in context. This record comes from a study of T cells after somatic rescue of genetic block. Profiling relied on immunoSEQ multiplex PCR, and the TCRdb table lists in-frame clones only, not all of them. The table includes 55,000 or so clones, more than 90% detected once. The CDR3 contains 13 residues. With 5 bases clipped from V and 10 bases from J, the junction kept 8 bases outside the gene matches. CDR1 and CDR2 (germline): LNHDA, SQIVND (reference sequence). V and J are TRBV19 and TRBJ1-1; 9 nucleotides align to TRBD1. The sequencing sample was made of peripheral blood mononuclear cells (PBMCs). The receptor's source is a child under three years old. CDR3 protein: CASSPGQGLGAFF. In nucleotides, the CDR3 is TGTGCCAGTAGTCCGGGACAGGGACTAGGAGCTTTCTTT.